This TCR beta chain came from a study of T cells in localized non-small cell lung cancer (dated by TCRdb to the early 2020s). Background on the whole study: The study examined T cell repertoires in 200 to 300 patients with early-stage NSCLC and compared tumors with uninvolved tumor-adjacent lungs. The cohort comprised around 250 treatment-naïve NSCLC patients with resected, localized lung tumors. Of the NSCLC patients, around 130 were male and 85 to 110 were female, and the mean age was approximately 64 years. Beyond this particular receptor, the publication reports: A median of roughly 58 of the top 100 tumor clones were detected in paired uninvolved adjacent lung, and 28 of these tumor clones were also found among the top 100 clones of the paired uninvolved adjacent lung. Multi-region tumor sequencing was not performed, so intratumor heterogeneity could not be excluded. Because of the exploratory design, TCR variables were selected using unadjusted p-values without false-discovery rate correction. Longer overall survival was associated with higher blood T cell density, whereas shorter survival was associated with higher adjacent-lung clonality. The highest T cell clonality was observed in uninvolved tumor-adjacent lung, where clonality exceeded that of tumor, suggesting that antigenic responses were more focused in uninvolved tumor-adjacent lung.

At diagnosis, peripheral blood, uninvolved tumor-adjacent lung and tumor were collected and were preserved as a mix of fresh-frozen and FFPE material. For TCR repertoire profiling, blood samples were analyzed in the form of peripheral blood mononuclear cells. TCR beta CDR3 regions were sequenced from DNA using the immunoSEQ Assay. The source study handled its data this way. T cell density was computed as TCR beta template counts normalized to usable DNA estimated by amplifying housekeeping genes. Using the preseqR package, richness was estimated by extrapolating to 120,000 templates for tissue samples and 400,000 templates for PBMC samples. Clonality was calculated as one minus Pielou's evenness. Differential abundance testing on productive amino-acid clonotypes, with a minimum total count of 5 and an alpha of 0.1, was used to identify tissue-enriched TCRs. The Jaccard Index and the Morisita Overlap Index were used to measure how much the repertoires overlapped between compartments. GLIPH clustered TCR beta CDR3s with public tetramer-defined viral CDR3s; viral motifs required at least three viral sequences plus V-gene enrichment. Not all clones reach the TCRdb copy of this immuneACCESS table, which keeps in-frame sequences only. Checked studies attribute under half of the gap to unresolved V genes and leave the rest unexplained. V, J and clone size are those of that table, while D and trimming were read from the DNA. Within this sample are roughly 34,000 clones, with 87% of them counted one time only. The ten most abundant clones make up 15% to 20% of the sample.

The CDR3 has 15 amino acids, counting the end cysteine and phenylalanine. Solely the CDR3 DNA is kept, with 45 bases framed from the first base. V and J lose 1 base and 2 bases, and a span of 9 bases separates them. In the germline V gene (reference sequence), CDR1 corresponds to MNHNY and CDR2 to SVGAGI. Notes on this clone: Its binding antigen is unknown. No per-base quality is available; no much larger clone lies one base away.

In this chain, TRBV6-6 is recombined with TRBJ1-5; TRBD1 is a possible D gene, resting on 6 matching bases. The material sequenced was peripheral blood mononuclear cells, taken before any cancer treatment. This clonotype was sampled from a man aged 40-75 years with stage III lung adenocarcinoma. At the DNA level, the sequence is TGTGCCAGCAGTTACTTGGGGGCTGGCAATCAGCCCCAGCATTTT. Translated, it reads CASSYLGAGNQPQHF.